The 21 T cell receptor beta chains below all came from one sample that was sequenced in a study of cytomegalovirus exposure and HLA in healthy donors. Amplification used 60 Vbeta primers and 13 Jbeta primers. This table comes from immunoSEQ multiplex PCR, and its TCRdb copy is limited to in-frame clones, with some not included. The table has about 170,000 clones, roughly 80% seen once. The sequenced material came from PBMCs. Receptors were obtained from a female donor in good health and CMV-seronegative.

This clone has only one observation. CDR3 nucleotide sequence: TGTGCCAGCAGTTTTATAGGGAGAGACTACTATGGCTACACCTTC. It encodes CASSFIGRDYYGYTF. The rearrangement joins TRBV28 to TRBJ1-2; unclear D gene. V lost 3 bases to trimming and J lost 3 bases, with 14 bases between them. The V gene's germline CDR1 is MDHEN and CDR2 SYDVKM. The CDR3 is 15 residues long.

This sequence joins TRBV28 and TRBJ2-5; TRBD2 matches 15 bases. V was pared by 4 bases and J by 4 bases, with 7 bases of the junction left unmatched. The CDR3 consists of 17 residues. Germline V CDR1 and CDR2: MDHEN, SYDVKM. CDR3 sequence (DNA): TGTGCCAGCAGTTCCCGGACTAGCGGGAGGGCCGTAGAGACCCAGTACTTC. Translation gives CASSSRTSGRAVETQYF.

V usage is TRBV6-4 and J usage is TRBJ1-2; D is undetermined. Trimming removed 3 bases at V and 2 bases at J, with 7 bases between. The CDR3 consists of 13 residues. Germline V CDR1 and CDR2: MRHNA, SNTAGT. This CDR3 is CASSENGNYGYTF. Written as DNA, the CDR3 is TGTGCCAGCAGTGAAAACGGGAACTATGGCTACACCTTC.

The genes are TRBV27 and TRBJ1-2, with D possibly being TRBD1 (5 bases). The V and J ends lost 5 bases and 2 bases respectively, with 12 bases between them. The CDR3 spans 14 residues. CDR1 MNHEY and CDR2 SMNVEV come from the germline V gene (reference sequence). The CDR3 nucleotides read TGTGCCAGCAGTATCCGATACAGGAACTATGGCTACACCTTC. Protein product: CASSIRYRNYGYTF.

The chain links TRBV7-3 to TRBJ2-5, with D possibly TRBD1 on 6 matching bases. V was clipped by 4 bases and J by 2 bases, with 8 bases between them. Looked up from germline, CDR1 is SGHTA and CDR2 is FQGTGA. The CDR3 consists of 13 residues. The CDR3 loop reads CASSSDRQETQYF. CDR3 in DNA: TGTGCCAGCAGCTCGGACAGACAAGAGACCCAGTACTTC.

The chain recombines TRBV5-1 with TRBJ1-6; 7 bases align to TRBD1. V gave up 4 bases and J gave up 9 bases; unmatched junction bases: 10. Germline V gene sequence: CDR1 SGHRS, CDR2 YFSETQ. The CDR3 runs 15 residues. DNA for the CDR3: TGCGCCAGCAGCCCGGGACAGTCCTCTTTTTCACCCCTCCACTTT. Protein product: CASSPGQSSFSPLHF. Together with reference TRBV5-1 and TRBJ1-6, the CDR3 gives the full variable domain: KAGVTQTPRYLIKTRGQQVTLSCSPISGHRSVSWYQQTPGQGLQFLFEYFSETQRNKGNFPGRFSGRQFSNSRSEMNVSTLELGDSALYLCASSPGQSSFSPLHFGNGTRLTVT.

V is TRBV7-7 and J is TRBJ2-2; TRBD1 aligns across 8 bases. Trimming at V came to 2 bases and at J to 6 bases, leaving 5 bases not matched to a gene. The CDR3 length is 15 residues. Germline V gives CDR1 SSHAT, CDR2 FNYEAQ (reference sequence). This chain's CDR3 is CASSLQGADAGELFF. The DNA of the CDR3 is TGTGCCAGCAGCTTACAGGGGGCCGACGCCGGGGAGCTGTTTTTT. The full variable domain, with the rest looked up from reference TRBV7-7 and TRBJ2-2, is GAGVSQSPRYKVTKRGQDVTLRCDPISSHATLYWYQQALGQGPEFLTYFNYEAQPDKSGLPSDRFSAERPEGSISTLTIQRTEQRDSAMYRCASSLQGADAGELFFGEGSRLTVL.

The chain links TRBV6-1 to TRBJ2-1, with 8 bases matching TRBD2. Germline-derived CDR1 and CDR2 are MNHNS and SASEGT. The CDR3 contains 13 residues. V trimming: 10 bases; J trimming: 0 bases; junction bases outside the gene matches: 2. CDR3 amino acids: CATRGASYNEQFF. CDR3 in DNA: TGTGCCACGCGGGGGGCCTCCTACAATGAGCAGTTCTTC.

This chain uses TRBV9 with TRBJ2-7, with TRBD1 identical over 12 bases. This CDR3 comprises 17 residues. Germline V gives CDR1 SGDLS, CDR2 YYNGEE. With 4 bases clipped from V and 3 bases from J, the junction kept 11 bases outside the gene matches. CDR3 amino acids: CASSRTGTGGGIYEQYF. CDR3 DNA sequence: TGTGCCAGCAGCCGGACCGGGACAGGGGGCGGGATCTACGAGCAGTACTTC.

The chain links TRBV29-1 to TRBJ1-4; weak D call: TRBD1 (5 bases). Trimming stripped 7 bases from V and 8 bases from J, with 14 bases between. The CDR3 spans 12 residues. The germline CDR1 and CDR2 sequences are SQVTM and ANQGSEA. This CDR3 is CSAREGLEKLFF. The DNA of the CDR3 is TGCAGCGCCAGGGAGGGGCTAGAAAAACTGTTTTTT.

The V gene is TRBV29-1, the J gene TRBJ2-5; D is ambiguous. The germline V gene has CDR1 SQVTM and CDR2 ANQGSEA. The CDR3 is 14 residues long. Trimming took 1 base from V and 0 from J, leaving 9 bases between them. CDR3 in amino acids: CSVEGNSYQETQYF. CDR3 bases: TGCAGCGTTGAAGGGAACAGTTACCAAGAGACCCAGTACTTC.

The genes are TRBV7-8 and TRBJ2-2; 14 bases align to TRBD2. Losses at the gene ends were 4 bases for V and 4 bases for J; bases not matched to a gene: 20. The CDR3 loop spans 22 amino acids. Germline CDR1 and CDR2: SGHVS and FQNEAQ. CDR3 amino acids: CASSSRPRKTSGGALATGELFF. CDR3 nucleotides: TGTGCCAGCAGCTCACGTCCAAGGAAGACTAGCGGGGGGGCGCTAGCCACCGGGGAGCTGTTTTTT.

The V gene is TRBV28, the J gene TRBJ2-7; D is possibly TRBD2 (6 bases). Trimming removed 5 bases from V and 2 bases from J, with 10 bases in between. The length of the CDR3 is 13 residues. Looked up from germline, CDR1 is MDHEN and CDR2 is SYDVKM. CDR3 protein: CASSQEGPYEQYF. DNA of the CDR3: TGTGCCAGCAGTCAGGAGGGCCCCTACGAGCAGTACTTC. Full variable domain (missing parts from reference TRBV28 and TRBJ2-7): DVKVTQSSRYLVKRTGEKVFLECVQDMDHENMFWYRQDPGLGLRLIYFSYDVKMKEKGDIPEGYSVSREKKERFSLILESASTNQTSMYLCASSQEGPYEQYFGPGTRLTVT.

V is TRBV7-3 and J is TRBJ1-2; D is uncertain. The V end was cut by 4 bases, the J end by 8 bases, with 23 bases between. The germline V gene encodes CDR1 SGHTA and CDR2 FQGTGA. The CDR3 is made up of 16 amino acids. The CDR3 is CASSSYVGMEGSGYTF. CDR3 coding DNA: TGTGCCAGCAGCTCTTACGTTGGGATGGAGGGAAGCGGCTACACCTTC.

This clone has more than one count but fewer than ten. V is TRBV6-5 and J is TRBJ2-7; TRBD2 aligns across 7 bases. Germline V CDR1 and CDR2: MNHEY, SVGAGI. V shed 8 bases and J 4 bases; nucleotides not matched to a gene: 8. This CDR3 contains 13 residues. This chain's CDR3 is CASQPGRAYEQYF. CDR3 in DNA: TGTGCCAGCCAGCCTGGGAGGGCGTACGAGCAGTACTTC.

The chain links TRBV29-1 to TRBJ2-1, with TRBD2 identical over 7 bases. Germline CDR1 SQVTM, CDR2 ANQGSEA. The CDR3 runs to 14 residues. Unmatched junction bases numbered 8, after V lost 6 bases and J lost 3 bases. CDR3 protein: CSVLLAGVYNEQFF. Here the CDR3 DNA reads TGCAGCGTCCTCTTGGCGGGAGTCTACAATGAGCAGTTCTTC.

The genes are TRBV19 and TRBJ2-7; 9 nucleotides agree with TRBD2. Per germline, CDR1 LNHDA and CDR2 SQIVND (reference sequence). The CDR3 covers 15 residues. Trimming removed 6 bases from V and 7 bases from J; junction bases left unmatched: 13. The CDR3 coding sequence is TGTGCCAGTAGGGGCCTAGTAGCGGGAGTTGGTGAGCAGTACTTC. Amino acids: CASRGLVAGVGEQYF.

The V and J genes are TRBV9 and TRBJ1-6; the match to TRBD1 covers 7 bases. Germline lookup yields CDR1 SGDLS and CDR2 YYNGEE. The CDR3 sequence is 16 residues long. V shed 3 bases and J 9 bases; nucleotides not matched to a gene: 12. CDR3 nucleotides: TGTGCCAGCAGCGGGACAGGTCACCCGCTATTTTCACCCCTCCACTTT. It codes for CASSGTGHPLFSPLHF.

Notes on this clone: The limits of the CDR3 on the DNA are not certain, so only TCRdb's listed CDR3 is given. The chain employs TRBV29-1 and TRBJ2-2; TRBD1 reflects the table's D call only, with no check against the DNA. CDR1 is SQVTM, CDR2 ANQGSEA, per germline. The CDR3 is 18 amino acids long, termini counted. The CDR3 loop is CSVATGTGLLGFTGELLF.

V is TRBV9 and J is TRBJ1-6; D is undetermined. The CDR3 has 15 amino acids. Deletions cut 4 bases from V and 14 bases from J, with 22 bases between. Germline V CDR1 and CDR2: SGDLS, YYNGEE. The CDR3 nucleotides read TGTGCCAGCAGCTCACAGACAAGGTTGGATTCGGCCCTCCACTTT. Translation gives CASSSQTRLDSALHF.

The J gene is TRBJ1-1, the V gene TRBV10-3; D unresolved. The V end was cut by 0 bases, the J end by 3 bases, with 11 bases between. CDR3 size: 15 residues. Germline values: CDR1 ENHRY, CDR2 SYGVKD. The CDR3 reads CAISESAQRYTEAFF. Here the CDR3 DNA reads TGTGCCATCAGTGAGTCTGCTCAACGGTACACTGAAGCTTTCTTT.